Sequencing of this T cell receptor (beta chain) was carried out in a study of blood T cell repertoires in COVID-19. At the level of the study: Collection of acute and convalescent COVID-19 samples took place in the United States, Italy and Spain. The analysed material was cDNA or gDNA that came from T cells, B-cell-depleted T cells, or PBMCs.

The method was immunoSEQ multiplex PCR; TCRdb's version includes in-frame clones alone and lacks a portion of them. The data show hundreds of thousands of clones, with about 80% seen just once and 1.5% to 2% held by the top ten. Germline lookup yields CDR1 SGHAT and CDR2 FQDESV (reference sequence). V gave up 5 bases and J gave up 9 bases; unmatched junction bases: 12. The CDR3 covers 16 residues. The clonotype was recovered from a woman over 75 with acute or convalescent COVID-19. The chain combines TRBV11-1 with TRBJ2-1; 11 nucleotides agree with TRBD2. The material sequenced was peripheral blood. The CDR3 nucleotides read TGTGCCAGCAGCCCACTAGCGGGAGTGGATGGGGGTGAGCAGTTCTTC. It translates to CASSPLAGVDGGEQFF.